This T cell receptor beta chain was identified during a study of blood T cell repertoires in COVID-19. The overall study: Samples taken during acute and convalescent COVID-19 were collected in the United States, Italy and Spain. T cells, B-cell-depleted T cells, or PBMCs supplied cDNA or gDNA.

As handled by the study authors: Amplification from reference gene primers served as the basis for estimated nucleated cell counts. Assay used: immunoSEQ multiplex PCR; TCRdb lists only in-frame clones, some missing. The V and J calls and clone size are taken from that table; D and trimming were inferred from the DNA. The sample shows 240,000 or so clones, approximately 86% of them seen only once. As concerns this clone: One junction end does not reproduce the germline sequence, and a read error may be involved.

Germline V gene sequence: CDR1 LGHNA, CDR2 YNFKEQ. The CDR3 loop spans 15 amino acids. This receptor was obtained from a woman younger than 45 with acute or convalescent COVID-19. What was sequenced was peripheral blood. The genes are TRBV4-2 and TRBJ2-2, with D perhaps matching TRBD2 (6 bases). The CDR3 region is CASSQDDSVGGELSF. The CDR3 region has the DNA TGTGCCAGCAGCCAAGATGATAGCGTGGGCGGGGAGCTGTCTTTT.